One sample yielded the 19 T cell receptor beta chains listed below, sequenced in a study of CD8 T cells in Susac syndrome. With random hexamers, 0.5 to 1 ug RNA was reverse transcribed. TCRdb called the immunoSEQ multiplex PCR reads again in MiXCR, with one record for every CDR3 protein. The sample holds 210,000 or so distinct CDR3 sequences, 94% seen once. The source material was CD4+ T cells from PBMCs. Receptor source: a human donor with Susac syndrome.

V and J are TRBV3-1 and TRBJ2-1; D unresolved. Germline-derived CDR1 and CDR2 are LGHDT and YNNKEL (reference sequence). Trimming pared 0 bases from V and 8 bases from J, leaving 8 bases between. The CDR3 contains 13 residues. CDR3 bases: TGTGCCAGCAGCCAAGAAAGTACCCATGAGCAGTTCTTC. Translated, it gives CASSQESTHEQFF.

The chain joins TRBV24-1 to TRBJ2-1; D unresolved. In germline, CDR1 is KGHDR, CDR2 SFDVKD. The CDR3 has 16 amino acids. V was pared by 4 bases and J by 10 bases, with 22 bases between. This CDR3 reads CATSDPGPGGIGEQFF. DNA for the CDR3: TGTGCCACCAGTGACCCCGGGCCCGGCGGCATTGGAGAGCAGTTCTTC.

The chain carries TRBV20-1 and TRBJ1-2; TRBD1 agrees at 11 bases. The CDR3 runs 14 residues. Germline CDR1 reads DFQATT; CDR2 reads SNEGSKA (reference sequence). Unmatched junction bases numbered 2, after V lost 3 bases and J lost 2 bases. CDR3 loop: CSARRTGGNYGYTF. The CDR3 DNA follows: TGCAGTGCTAGGAGGACAGGGGGCAACTATGGCTACACCTTC.

This clonotype was detected once. The CDR3 reads CAWSTTNEQFF. DNA of the CDR3: TGTGCCTGGAGCACGACCAATGAGCAGTTCTTC. The J gene is TRBJ2-1, the V gene TRBV30; D call uncertain. Trimming removed 3 bases from V and 6 bases from J, with 6 bases in between. Germline V CDR1 and CDR2: GTSNPN, SVGIG (reference sequence). The CDR3 runs 11 residues.

The V gene is TRBV7-8, the J gene TRBJ2-3, with D unclear. In germline, CDR1 is SGHVS, CDR2 FQNEAQ. The germline V and J ends were trimmed by 3 bases and 0 bases, with 10 bases remaining between them. The CDR3 has 15 amino acids. CDR3 residues: CASSLQSASTDTQYF. CDR3 in DNA: TGTGCCAGCAGCTTGCAGAGTGCCAGCACAGATACGCAGTATTTT.

The gene calls are TRBV20-1 and TRBJ2-1; TRBD2 might be the D (6 bases). Looked up from germline, CDR1 is DFQATT and CDR2 is SNEGSKA (reference sequence). The CDR3 runs 11 residues. Trimming took off 3 bases at V and 15 bases at J, with 15 bases between the two ends. The CDR3 DNA follows: TGCAGTGCTAGGGGGATTAGCGGTGGGTTCTTC. Residues: CSARGISGGFF.

V and J are TRBV11-2 and TRBJ2-1, with 7 bases lining up with TRBD1. The trim removed 5 bases at V and 5 bases at J, leaving 9 bases unmatched. Germline values: CDR1 SGHAT, CDR2 FQNNGV. The CDR3 is 15 residues long. CDR3 sequence reads: CASSLTGQRDNEQFF. CDR3 bases: TGTGCCAGCAGCCTAACGGGACAGCGAGACAATGAGCAGTTCTTC.

The count of this clonotype is one. This sequence joins TRBV20-1 and TRBJ2-1; 10 bases are shared with TRBD1. The CDR3 contains 16 residues. V shed 0 bases and J 2 bases; nucleotides not matched to a gene: 4. CDR1 and CDR2 from the germline V gene are DFQATT and SNEGSKA (reference sequence). The CDR3 reads CSARDAGTGAYNEQFF. The CDR3 nucleotides read TGCAGTGCTAGAGATGCGGGGACAGGGGCCTACAATGAGCAGTTCTTC.

The chain carries TRBV5-8 and TRBJ2-7, with 7 bases aligning to TRBD1. Germline CDR1 reads SGHTS; CDR2 reads YDEGEE. The CDR3 has 12 amino acids. V was pared by 0 bases and J by 6 bases, with 0 bases of the junction left unmatched. The CDR3 sequence is CASSLDRGEQYF. The CDR3 DNA follows: TGTGCCAGCAGCTTGGACAGGGGCGAGCAGTACTTC.

This clonotype was seen once. The V call is TRBV7-3, the J call TRBJ2-3; D perhaps matches TRBD2 (5 bases). Per germline, CDR1 SGHTA and CDR2 FQGTGA. The CDR3 is made up of 14 amino acids. V lost 6 bases, J lost 1 base, and 11 bases lay in between. CDR3 loop: CASRMSRGTDTQYF. CDR3 nucleotides: TGTGCCAGCAGGATGTCGAGGGGCACAGATACGCAGTATTTT. Together with reference TRBV7-3 and TRBJ2-3, the CDR3 gives the full variable domain: GAGVSQTPSNKVTEKGKYVELRCDPISGHTALYWYRQSLGQGPEFLIYFQGTGAADDSGLPNDRFFAVRPEGSVSTLKIQRTERGDSAVYLCASRMSRGTDTQYFGPGTRLTVL.

The chain has TRBV28 and TRBJ1-1, with D unresolved. The V and J ends lost 5 bases and 0 bases respectively, with 13 bases between them. The CDR3 is 15 amino acids. Germline V gene data show CDR1 as MDHEN and CDR2 as SYDVKM. The CDR3 nucleotides are TGTGCCAGCAGTCTTCCCCTGGAGATGAACACTGAAGCTTTCTTT. It is translated as CASSLPLEMNTEAFF.

The chain couples TRBV6-1 to TRBJ1-5; 11 bases agree with TRBD1. V shed 10 bases, J shed 6 bases, and the junction held 14 bases outside the gene matches. CDR1 and CDR2 (germline): MNHNS, SASEGT. The CDR3 is 16 amino acids. The CDR3, as DNA: TGTGCCACCCGAGAAAGGACAGGGGGCTTTGGTCAGCCCCAGCATTTT. Amino acid sequence: CATRERTGGFGQPQHF.

The rearrangement joins TRBV29-1 to TRBJ1-1; D gene unclear. Germline loops: CDR1 SQVTM, CDR2 ANQGSEA. This CDR3 comprises 13 residues. V was clipped by 5 bases and J by 1 base, with 11 bases between them. CDR3 amino acids: CSVSVFSNTEAFF. The CDR3 nucleotides are TGCAGCGTTAGCGTCTTCTCGAACACTGAAGCTTTCTTT.

The chain joins TRBV6-2 or TRBV6-3 to TRBJ1-5; D remains ambiguous. CDR1 and CDR2 (germline): MNHEY, SVGEGT. Trimming removed 5 bases from V and 6 bases from J, with 11 bases in between. The CDR3 has 13 residues. The chain's CDR3 is CASSQEAGQPQHF. CDR3 in DNA: TGTGCCAGCAGTCAGGAGGCGGGTCAGCCCCAGCATTTT.

The chain employs TRBV19 and TRBJ1-1; tentative D call: TRBD1 (5 bases). CDR1 and CDR2 (germline): LNHDA, SQIVND (reference sequence). V was trimmed by 3 bases and J by 3 bases, leaving 14 bases between them. The length of the CDR3 is 15 residues. The CDR3: CASSMGPDSYTEAFF. CDR3 nucleotide sequence: TGTGCCAGTAGTATGGGCCCCGACAGCTACACTGAAGCTTTCTTT.

This chain links TRBV4-3 with TRBJ2-1, with D possibly being TRBD1 (5 bases). This CDR3 has 13 residues. Germline-derived CDR1 and CDR2 are LGHNA and YSLEER. Deletions cut 5 bases from V and 3 bases from J, with 8 bases between. The CDR3 DNA follows: TGCGCCAGCAGCGCCGGACACTACAATGAGCAGTTCTTC. Amino acids: CASSAGHYNEQFF.

This chain connects TRBV6-5 to TRBJ1-2, with 8 bases fitting TRBD1. Trimming cost V 2 bases and J 4 bases; bases outside gene matches: 3. Germline loops: CDR1 MNHEY, CDR2 SVGAGI. The CDR3 runs to 14 residues. CDR3 sequence reads: CASSYGQGGYGYTF. As DNA, the CDR3 is TGTGCCAGCAGTTACGGACAGGGAGGCTATGGCTACACCTTC.

This sequence joins TRBV20-1 and TRBJ2-3; 12 bases are shared with TRBD2. The CDR3 runs 15 residues. Germline values: CDR1 DFQATT, CDR2 SNEGSKA (reference sequence). V dropped 3 bases and J dropped 7; count of bases not matched to a gene: 8. The CDR3 nucleotides are TGCAGTGCTAGTCGACTAGCGGGGGTCCCTTATACGCAGTATTTT. As protein: CSASRLAGVPYTQYF.

The gene calls are TRBV5-4 and TRBJ2-3; no clear D gene. In germline, CDR1 is SGHNT, CDR2 YYREEE (reference sequence). This CDR3 spans 17 amino acids. V lost 3 bases to trimming and J lost 2 bases, with 19 bases between them. The CDR3 region has the DNA TGTGCCAGCAGCTCACACTCCAATCCTGACCTCACAGATACGCAGTATTTT. It yields the protein CASSSHSNPDLTDTQYF.